A single sample gave rise to the 14 T cell receptor beta chains below, sequenced in a study of beta chain features in type 1 diabetes. Study results and limitations: Significant though moderate, a shortening of TCRB CDR3s appeared in all four CD4+ subsets of Type 1 diabetes patients.

Reverse transcription of all isolated RNA meant that expressed TCRB transcripts were sequenced. TCRdb's copy holds only in-frame clones and misses some; the assay was immunoSEQ multiplex PCR. The table lists nearly 700,000 clones, 13% of them singletons. Their antigen targets remain unknown. Sequencing was done on a sample of naive CD4+ T cells from blood. These receptors came from a man aged 18-30 years with type 1 diabetes.

The V gene is TRBV2, the J gene TRBJ1-5; 8 bases map to TRBD1. The CDR3 loop spans 16 amino acids. In germline, CDR1 is SNHLY, CDR2 FYNNEI. Trimming at V came to 7 bases and at J to 4 bases, leaving 12 bases not matched to a gene. The CDR3 region is CASKPNRGIGNQPQHF. In DNA form, the CDR3 reads TGTGCCAGCAAACCTAACAGGGGGATTGGAAATCAGCCCCAGCATTTT.

This clone was seen a few times. This chain connects TRBV11-2 to TRBJ2-2; 8 bases match TRBD1. J lost 6 bases, V lost 4 bases, and 19 bases had no gene match. In germline, CDR1 is SGHAT, CDR2 FQNNGV. The CDR3 has 19 residues. The CDR3 coding sequence is TGTGCCAGCAGCTACAGACAGGGGTCCGTGGTGGGTGATGCCGGGGAGCTGTTTTTT. It encodes CASSYRQGSVVGDAGELFF.

The CDR3 DNA follows: TGTGCCATCAGGGGACAGGGTCCCGGGGAGCTGTTTTTT. Amino acid sequence: CAIRGQGPGELFF. This sequence joins TRBV10-3 and TRBJ2-2, with TRBD1 matching 9 bases. V shed 6 bases and J 6 bases; nucleotides not matched to a gene: 2. Germline V gene lookup returns CDR1 ENHRY and CDR2 SYGVKD. The CDR3 sequence is 13 residues long.

This clone has just a few counts. The V gene is TRBV5-1, the J gene TRBJ2-5; 7 positions match TRBD1. The trim removed 4 bases at V and 5 bases at J, leaving 11 bases unmatched. The CDR3 is made up of 15 amino acids. CDR1 and CDR2 from the germline V gene are SGHRS and YFSETQ. The CDR3 spells CASSIRDSSSETQYF. The CDR3 coding sequence is TGCGCCAGCAGCATCCGGGACAGTTCGTCCGAGACCCAGTACTTC.

This clone was observed a handful of times. This sequence joins TRBV5-1 and TRBJ2-1; 7 bases map to TRBD2. The CDR3 length is 14 residues. The junction had 4 bases not matched to a gene; V was cut back by 3 bases and J by 4 bases. CDR1 SGHRS and CDR2 YFSETQ come from the germline V gene. The CDR3 sequence: CASSSSGVYNEQFF. DNA of the CDR3: TGCGCCAGCAGCTCCAGCGGGGTATACAATGAGCAGTTCTTC. Full variable domain (outside the CDR3, taken from reference TRBV5-1 and TRBJ2-1): KAGVTQTPRYLIKTRGQQVTLSCSPISGHRSVSWYQQTPGQGLQFLFEYFSETQRNKGNFPGRFSGRQFSNSRSEMNVSTLELGDSALYLCASSSSGVYNEQFFGPGTRLTVL.

In this sample, this clone turned up a few times. The J gene is TRBJ2-5, the V gene TRBV30; D unresolved. The J call may be incorrect, as the DNA end agrees better with TRBJ2-7. The CDR3 extends over 13 amino acids. Germline CDR1 reads GTSNPN; CDR2 reads SVGIG (reference sequence). As DNA, the CDR3 is TGTGCCTGGAGTGTGGGTGGCAGCTACGAGCAGTACTTC. This sequence encodes CAWSVGGSYEQYF.

This clone was found a few times. The V and J genes are TRBV25-1 and TRBJ1-4; possible D gene TRBD1, 5 bases. CDR1 is MGHDK, CDR2 SYGVNS, per germline. The CDR3 extends over 16 amino acids. The germline V and J ends were trimmed by 1 base and 2 bases, with 11 bases remaining between them. As DNA, the CDR3 is TGTGCCAGCAGTGAATCGGTGGAGGGGACTAATGAAAAACTGTTTTTT. Its protein is CASSESVEGTNEKLFF.

The J gene is TRBJ2-1, the V gene TRBV7-2; D uncertain. The V gene lost 5 bases and the J gene lost 9 bases, with 11 bases spanning the gap. Germline CDR1 is SGHTA and CDR2 is FQGNSA. The CDR3 contains 12 residues. In nucleotides, the CDR3 is TGTGCCAGCAGCCCACTTAGGGCTGAGCAGTTCTTC. This translates into CASSPLRAEQFF.

The rearrangement links TRBV19 to TRBJ1-6; D gene unclear. CDR3 size: 15 residues. V lost 4 bases to trimming and J lost 7 bases, with 14 bases between them. Germline CDR1 LNHDA, CDR2 SQIVND (reference sequence). CDR3 region: CASSSQDGYNSPLHF. In DNA, the CDR3 is TGTGCCAGTAGTAGCCAGGACGGCTACAATTCACCCCTCCACTTT.

This clone has more than one count but fewer than ten. V usage is TRBV18 and J usage is TRBJ2-2; D perhaps matches TRBD1 (6 bases). The CDR3 extends over 15 amino acids. Germline CDR1 and CDR2: KGHSH and LQKENI. With 3 bases removed from V and 5 bases from J, the gap between germline ends came to 13 bases. CDR3: CASSPSTGPTGELFF. In DNA form, the CDR3 reads TGTGCCAGCTCACCTTCGACAGGCCCTACCGGGGAGCTGTTTTTT.

V usage is TRBV11-2 and J usage is TRBJ2-6; perhaps D is TRBD1 or TRBD2 (5 bases each). Germline lookup yields CDR1 SGHAT and CDR2 FQNNGV. CDR3 length: 16 amino acids. Trimming pared 4 bases from V and 0 bases from J, leaving 10 bases between. DNA of the CDR3: TGTGCCAGCAGCTGGGGGTCTGGCTCTGGGGCCAACGTCCTGACTTTC. Encoded protein: CASSWGSGSGANVLTF. Full variable domain (missing parts from reference TRBV11-2 and TRBJ2-6): EAGVAQSPRYKIIEKRQSVAFWCNPISGHATLYWYQQILGQGPKLLIQFQNNGVVDDSQLPKDRFSAERLKGVDSTLKIQPAKLEDSAVYLCASSWGSGSGANVLTFGAGSRLTVL.

This chain connects TRBV11-2 to TRBJ2-5; 8 bases map to TRBD1. V trimming: 2 bases; J trimming: 1 base; junction bases outside the gene matches: 0. Germline CDR1 SGHAT, CDR2 FQNNGV. The CDR3 runs to 14 residues. CDR3 in DNA: TGTGCCAGCAGCTTAACAGGGGGCCAAGAGACCCAGTACTTC. It codes for CASSLTGGQETQYF. Based on the CDR3 plus reference TRBV11-2 and TRBJ2-5, the full variable domain is EAGVAQSPRYKIIEKRQSVAFWCNPISGHATLYWYQQILGQGPKLLIQFQNNGVVDDSQLPKDRFSAERLKGVDSTLKIQPAKLEDSAVYLCASSLTGGQETQYFGPGTRLLVL.

The V gene is TRBV5-4, the J gene TRBJ2-1; unclear D gene. Trimming removed 5 bases from V and 6 bases from J, with 18 bases in between. The CDR3 contains 15 residues. Germline V lookup: CDR1 SGHNT, CDR2 YYREEE (reference sequence). The DNA for the CDR3 is TGTGCCAGCAGACCAAGTCAGGTAGCCCTCAATGAGCAGTTCTTC. Encoded protein: CASRPSQVALNEQFF. Full variable domain (rest looked up from reference TRBV5-4 and TRBJ2-1): ETGVTQSPTHLIKTRGQQVTLRCSSQSGHNTVSWYQQALGQGPQFIFQYYREEENGRGNFPPRFSGLQFPNYSSELNVNALELDDSALYLCASRPSQVALNEQFFGPGTRLTVL.

This rearrangement joins TRBV6-6 to TRBJ2-7; the match to TRBD1 covers 8 bases. The length of the CDR3 is 15 residues. V shed 2 bases and J 7 bases; nucleotides not matched to a gene: 10. The V gene's germline CDR1 is MNHNY and CDR2 SVGAGI (reference sequence). The CDR3 loop is CASSYGRQGAVEQYF. CDR3 bases: TGTGCCAGCAGTTACGGGCGGCAGGGGGCAGTGGAGCAGTACTTC.